This T cell receptor beta chain was identified in a study of cytomegalovirus exposure and HLA in healthy donors. Study-wide context: A later analysis reported the same platform for the roughly 120 validation repertoires and the roughly 700 first-cohort repertoires.

The CDR3 has 16 amino acids. Germline V lookup: CDR1 SGHDT, CDR2 YYEEEE. The ends were cut back, 3 bases at V and 4 bases at J, with 19 bases in the middle. Sequencing was performed with immunoSEQ multiplex PCR; in TCRdb, only in-frame clones are kept and a portion is missing. The sample holds more than 85,000 clones; over 85% are singletons and the top ten take 1.9%. The gene calls are TRBV5-6 and TRBJ2-5, with D perhaps TRBD1 (8 bases). The source material was PBMCs. The sequence derives from a woman aged 18-29 years in good health and CMV-seronegative. In DNA form, the CDR3 reads TGTGCCAGCAGCTGGGCGTTAACAGGGGGGGGAGAGACCCAGTACTTC. It yields the protein CASSWALTGGGETQYF. The entire variable domain, with the rest obtained from reference TRBV5-6 and TRBJ2-5, is as follows: DAGVTQSPTHLIKTRGQQVTLRCSPKSGHDTVSWYQQALGQGPQFIFQYYEEEERQRGNFPDRFSGHQFPNYSSELNVNALLLGDSALYLCASSWALTGGGETQYFGPGTRLLVL.